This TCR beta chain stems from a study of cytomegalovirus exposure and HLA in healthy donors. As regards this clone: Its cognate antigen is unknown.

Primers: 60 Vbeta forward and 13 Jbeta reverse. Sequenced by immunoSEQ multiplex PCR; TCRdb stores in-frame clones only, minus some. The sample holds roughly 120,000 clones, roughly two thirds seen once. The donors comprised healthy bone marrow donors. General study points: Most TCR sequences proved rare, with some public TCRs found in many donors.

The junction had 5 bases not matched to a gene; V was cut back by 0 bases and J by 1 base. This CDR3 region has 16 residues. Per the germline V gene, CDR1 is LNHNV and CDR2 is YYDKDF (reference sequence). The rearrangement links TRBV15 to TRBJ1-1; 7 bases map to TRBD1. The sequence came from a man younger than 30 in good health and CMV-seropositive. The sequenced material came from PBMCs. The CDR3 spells CATSRDLAGGNTEAFF. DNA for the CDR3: TGTGCCACCAGCAGAGATTTAGCAGGGGGGAACACTGAAGCTTTCTTT.